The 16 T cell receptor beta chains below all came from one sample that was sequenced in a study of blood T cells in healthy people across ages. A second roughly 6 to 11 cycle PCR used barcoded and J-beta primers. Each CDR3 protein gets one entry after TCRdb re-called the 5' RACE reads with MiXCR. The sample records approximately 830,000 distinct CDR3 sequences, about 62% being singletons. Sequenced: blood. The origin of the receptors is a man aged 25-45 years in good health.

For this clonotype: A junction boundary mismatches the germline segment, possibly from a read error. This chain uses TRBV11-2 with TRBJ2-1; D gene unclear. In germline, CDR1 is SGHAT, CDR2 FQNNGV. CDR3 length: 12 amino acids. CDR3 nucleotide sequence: TGTGCCAGCACCTTAGGCTTCAATGAGCAGTTCTTC. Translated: CASTLGFNEQFF.

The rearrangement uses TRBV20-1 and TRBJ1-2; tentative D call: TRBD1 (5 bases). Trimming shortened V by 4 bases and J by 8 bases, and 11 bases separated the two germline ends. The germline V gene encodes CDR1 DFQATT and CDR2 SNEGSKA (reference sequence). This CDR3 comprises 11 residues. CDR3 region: CSAIGTGGYTF. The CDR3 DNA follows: TGCAGTGCTATCGGGACGGGGGGCTACACCTTC.

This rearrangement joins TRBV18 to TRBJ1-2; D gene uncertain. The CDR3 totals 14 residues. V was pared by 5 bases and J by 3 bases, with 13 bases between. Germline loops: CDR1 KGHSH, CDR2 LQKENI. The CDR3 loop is CASSTQSTDYGYTF. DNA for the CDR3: TGTGCCAGCTCAACGCAGTCCACGGACTATGGCTACACCTTC.

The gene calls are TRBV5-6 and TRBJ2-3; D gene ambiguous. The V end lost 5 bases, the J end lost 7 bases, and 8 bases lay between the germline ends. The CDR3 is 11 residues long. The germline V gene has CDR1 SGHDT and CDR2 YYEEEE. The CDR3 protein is CASSMKYTQYF. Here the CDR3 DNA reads TGTGCCAGCAGTATGAAGTATACGCAGTATTTT.

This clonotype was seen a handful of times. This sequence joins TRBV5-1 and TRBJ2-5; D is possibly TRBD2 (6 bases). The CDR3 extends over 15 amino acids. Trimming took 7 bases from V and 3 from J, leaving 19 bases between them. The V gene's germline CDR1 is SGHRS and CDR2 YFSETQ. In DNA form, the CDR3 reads TGCGCCAGCGAGCCTCGGGGGACTCCAAAAGAGACCCAGTACTTC. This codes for CASEPRGTPKETQYF.

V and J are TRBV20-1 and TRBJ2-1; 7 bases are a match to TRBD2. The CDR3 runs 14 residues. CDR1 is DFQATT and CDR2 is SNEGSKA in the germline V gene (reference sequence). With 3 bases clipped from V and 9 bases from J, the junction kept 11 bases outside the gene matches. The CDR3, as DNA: TGCAGTGCTAGGGTTGGCGGGGGATTTAGTGAGCAGTTCTTC. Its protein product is CSARVGGGFSEQFF.

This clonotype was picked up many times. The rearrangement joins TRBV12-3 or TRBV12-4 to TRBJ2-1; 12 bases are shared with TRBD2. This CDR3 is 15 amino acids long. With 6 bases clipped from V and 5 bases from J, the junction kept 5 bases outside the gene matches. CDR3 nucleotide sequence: TGTGCCAGCAGCCCACTAGCGGGGGGCAACAATGAGCAGTTCTTC. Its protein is CASSPLAGGNNEQFF.

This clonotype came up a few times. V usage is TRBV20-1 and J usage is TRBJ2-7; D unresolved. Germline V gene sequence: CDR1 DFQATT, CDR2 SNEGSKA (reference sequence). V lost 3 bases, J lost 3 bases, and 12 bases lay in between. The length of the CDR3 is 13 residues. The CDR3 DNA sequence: TGCAGTGCTAGGGAGTGGAACTACTACGAGCAGTACTTC. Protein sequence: CSAREWNYYEQYF.

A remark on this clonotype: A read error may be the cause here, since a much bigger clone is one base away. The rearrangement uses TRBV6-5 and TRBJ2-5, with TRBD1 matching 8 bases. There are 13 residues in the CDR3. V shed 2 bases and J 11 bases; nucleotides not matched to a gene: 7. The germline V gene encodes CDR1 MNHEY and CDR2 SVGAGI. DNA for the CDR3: TGTGCCAGCAGTTACCCAGGGGGCGATGAGCAGTACTTC. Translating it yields CASSYPGGDEQYF.

The CDR3 sequence is CASMGDRGRGEKLFF. In DNA form, the CDR3 reads TGTGCCAGCATGGGGGACAGGGGGCGAGGGGAAAAACTGTTTTTT. This chain joins TRBV28 and TRBJ1-4; 12 bases map to TRBD1. Unmatched junction bases numbered 8, after V lost 7 bases and J lost 8 bases. The CDR3 is made up of 15 amino acids. The germline CDR1 and CDR2 sequences are MDHEN and SYDVKM.

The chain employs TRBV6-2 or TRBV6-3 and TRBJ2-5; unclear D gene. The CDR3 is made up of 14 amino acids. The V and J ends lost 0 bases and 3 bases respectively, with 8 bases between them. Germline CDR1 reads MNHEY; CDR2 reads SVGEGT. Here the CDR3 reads CASSYSRPKETQYF. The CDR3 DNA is TGTGCCAGCAGTTACTCGAGACCAAAAGAGACCCAGTACTTC.

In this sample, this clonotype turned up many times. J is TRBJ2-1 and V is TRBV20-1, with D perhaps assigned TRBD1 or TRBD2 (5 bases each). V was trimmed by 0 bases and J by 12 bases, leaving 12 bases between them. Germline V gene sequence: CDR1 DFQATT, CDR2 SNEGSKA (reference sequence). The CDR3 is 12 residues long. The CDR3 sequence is CSARDLRDPQFF. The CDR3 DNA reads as TGCAGTGCTAGAGATCTCCGGGACCCGCAGTTCTTC.

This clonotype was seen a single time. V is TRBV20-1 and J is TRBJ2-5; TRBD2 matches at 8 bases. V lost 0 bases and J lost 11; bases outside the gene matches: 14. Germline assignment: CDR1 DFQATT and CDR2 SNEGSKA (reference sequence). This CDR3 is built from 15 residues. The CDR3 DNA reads TGCAGTGCTAGAGATCTTTTGAGCGGGAGTGATGAGCAGTACTTC. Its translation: CSARDLLSGSDEQYF.

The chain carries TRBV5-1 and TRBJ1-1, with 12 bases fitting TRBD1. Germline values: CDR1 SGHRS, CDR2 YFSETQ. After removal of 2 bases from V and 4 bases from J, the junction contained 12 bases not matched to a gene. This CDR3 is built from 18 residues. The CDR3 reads CASSLFRGTGGAGTEAFF. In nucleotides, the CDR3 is TGCGCCAGCAGCTTATTCAGAGGGACAGGGGGCGCCGGCACTGAAGCTTTCTTT.

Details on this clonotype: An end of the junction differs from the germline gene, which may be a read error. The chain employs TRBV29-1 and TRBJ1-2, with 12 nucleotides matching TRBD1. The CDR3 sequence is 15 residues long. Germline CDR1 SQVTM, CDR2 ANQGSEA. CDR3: CGVEEGTGGIYGYTF. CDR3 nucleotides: TGCGGCGTTGAAGAGGGGACAGGGGGCATCTATGGCTACACCTTC. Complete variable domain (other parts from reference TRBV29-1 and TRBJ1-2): SAVISQKPSRDICQRGTSLTIQCQVDSQVTMMFWYRQQPGQSLTLIATANQGSEATYESGFVIDKFPISRPNLTFSTLTVSNMSPEDSSIYLCGVEEGTGGIYGYTFGSGTRLTVV.

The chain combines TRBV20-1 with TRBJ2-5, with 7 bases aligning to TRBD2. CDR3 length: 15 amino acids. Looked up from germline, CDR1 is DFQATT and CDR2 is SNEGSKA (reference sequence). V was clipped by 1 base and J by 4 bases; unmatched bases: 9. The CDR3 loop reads CSARGPGLLGETQYF. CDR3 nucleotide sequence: TGCAGTGCTAGAGGTCCGGGACTACTAGGAGAGACCCAGTACTTC.